This TCR beta chain was recorded in a study of Graves' ophthalmopathy and Graves' hyperthyroidism. Whole-study context: The blood sample was drawn at first diagnosis and before any treatment. Study-level points and caveats: From stable hyperthyroidism, ophthalmopathy was separated by a 13-signature model with 85% to 90% sensitivity and less than 82% specificity. The model's ophthalmopathy progression predictions had roughly 65% sensitivity and 72.22% specificity.

This clonotype was recorded many times. Antigen specificity is unknown. V was shortened by 5 bases and J by 0 bases, with 14 bases between the two germline ends. The CDR3 runs to 15 residues. CDR1 is MNHEY and CDR2 is SVGAGI in the germline V gene. Beta-chain TCR CDR3 regions were amplified from RNA transcripts. An initial RT-PCR round employing HTBI primers preceded a second-round multiplex PCR. TCRdb itself ran the multiplex PCR reads through MiXCR, one entry per CDR3 protein. The table has a few hundred thousand distinct CDR3 sequences, 20% to 25% seen once; the top ten hold 43%. This chain uses TRBV6-5 with TRBJ2-7; no definite D call. Sequences were obtained from peripheral blood. The source is a woman in her forties or fifties with Graves' ophthalmopathy. This CDR3 reads CASSPPGSSSYEQYF. The CDR3 DNA reads TGTGCCAGCAGTCCCCCGGGTTCTAGCTCCTACGAGCAGTACTTC.